Presented here are 13 T cell receptor beta chains from one specimen sequenced in a study of identical twins. TCRdb recomputed calls from the 5' RACE reads with MiXCR, one row per CDR3 protein. The data show fewer than 450,000 distinct CDR3 sequences, approximately 8.7% seen once. The material sequenced was naive T cells sorted from blood. The receptors shown here come from a woman aged 45-59 years in good health.

The sample holds a few counts of this clonotype. The chain carries TRBV27 and TRBJ2-7; D is tentatively TRBD1 or TRBD2 (5 bases each). The CDR3 spans 14 residues. CDR1 MNHEY and CDR2 SMNVEV come from the germline V gene (reference sequence). Trimming removed 5 bases from V and 0 bases from J, with 11 bases in between. The CDR3 loop reads CASSPGTVSYEQYV. CDR3 coding DNA: TGTGCCAGCAGTCCAGGGACCGTCTCCTACGAGCAGTACGTC.

Many counts were recorded for this clonotype. The chain recombines TRBV24-1 with TRBJ2-5, with 10 bases identical to TRBD1. Unmatched junction bases numbered 8, after V lost 4 bases and J lost 4 bases. CDR1 and CDR2 from the germline V gene are KGHDR and SFDVKD. CDR3 length equals 16 residues. The CDR3 here is CATSEDRGRIVETQYF. In DNA, the CDR3 is TGTGCCACCAGTGAGGACAGGGGGAGAATCGTAGAGACCCAGTACTTC.

A few counts support this clonotype. The chain is built from TRBV12-3 or TRBV12-4 and TRBJ2-7; D gene ambiguous. This CDR3 spans 15 amino acids. The V and J ends lost 1 base and 5 bases respectively, with 15 bases between them. CDR3 sequence reads: CASSLGSLVLDEQYF. In DNA, the CDR3 is TGTGCCAGCAGTTTAGGGAGTCTAGTTCTAGACGAGCAGTACTTC.

This clonotype came up many times. The V and J genes are TRBV12-3 or TRBV12-4 and TRBJ2-3; D gene uncertain. CDR3 length: 11 amino acids. With 0 bases removed from V and 8 bases from J, the gap between germline ends came to 3 bases. The CDR3 spells CASSLASTQYF. The CDR3 coding sequence is TGTGCCAGCAGTTTAGCCAGTACGCAGTATTTT.

This clonotype has just a few counts. V gene TRBV6-5 combines with J gene TRBJ1-5; TRBD1 is a possible D gene (6 bases). Per germline, CDR1 MNHEY and CDR2 SVGAGI. The CDR3 sequence is 15 residues long. V lost 6 bases and J lost 5, with 17 bases in between. Here the CDR3 reads CASSPTRDTYQPQHF. The CDR3 nucleotides are TGTGCCAGCAGCCCAACCCGGGACACCTATCAGCCCCAGCATTTT.

This clonotype came up many times. V is TRBV9 and J is TRBJ2-7, with 14 positions matching TRBD2. CDR1 is SGDLS and CDR2 is YYNGEE in the germline V gene. V lost 2 bases and J lost 0; bases outside the gene matches: 10. CDR3 length equals 19 residues. The DNA for the CDR3 is TGTGCCAGCAGCGTCTCGCCGGGACTAGCGGGAGCGAGCTCCTACGAGCAGTACTTC. Translation: CASSVSPGLAGASSYEQYF.

This clonotype was counted between two and nine times. The rearrangement joins TRBV5-1 to TRBJ2-6, with 8 bases aligning to TRBD1. Per the germline V gene, CDR1 is SGHRS and CDR2 is YFSETQ. Losses at the gene ends were 3 bases for V and 3 bases for J; bases not matched to a gene: 8. The CDR3 spans 17 residues. CDR3 sequence: CASSSPGQVNGANVLTF. CDR3 sequence (DNA): TGCGCCAGCAGCTCCCCGGGACAGGTGAATGGGGCCAACGTCCTGACTTTC.

The chain couples TRBV10-1 to TRBJ2-1, with a possible D match to TRBD2 (6 bases). Germline assignment: CDR1 WNHNN and CDR2 SYGVQD (reference sequence). This CDR3 is 13 amino acids long. V lost 5 bases and J 8 bases, leaving 13 bases between the germline ends. CDR3 in amino acids: CASSRDWKDEQFF. In DNA, the CDR3 is TGCGCCAGCAGTCGGGACTGGAAGGATGAGCAGTTCTTC.

Comment on this clonotype: One junction end disagrees with the germline gene, perhaps due to a read error. The chain links TRBV2 to TRBJ2-1, with 10 bases identical to TRBD2. This CDR3 spans 12 amino acids. CDR1 and CDR2 (germline): SNHLY, FYNNEI. In DNA, the CDR3 is TGTGCCAGCAGCGGCTCCGGGACTAGCGAGAATTTC. It codes for CASSGSGTSENF.

This clonotype was recorded at least ten times. The chain's CDR3 is CSASLWEAAYEQYF. The CDR3 coding sequence is TGCAGTGCTAGTTTGTGGGAGGCGGCCTACGAGCAGTACTTC. The chain couples TRBV20-1 to TRBJ2-7, with D maybe TRBD2 (6 bases). V dropped 3 bases and J dropped 2 bases, with 14 bases sitting between them. The CDR3 has 14 residues. In germline, CDR1 is DFQATT, CDR2 SNEGSKA (reference sequence).

Concerning this clonotype: A clone one base away is much larger, so this may be a read error. The chain links TRBV4-1 to TRBJ2-1, with TRBD2 matching over 8 bases. Germline CDR1 MGHRA, CDR2 YSYEKL. The CDR3 has 16 residues. V trimming: 8 bases; J trimming: 4 bases; junction bases outside the gene matches: 13. The CDR3 DNA reads TGCGCCAGCGGCCGCCCCGCTAGCGGGCTATACAATGAGCAGTTCTTC. Its translation: CASGRPASGLYNEQFF.

This clonotype showed up just a few times. V gene TRBV7-8 combines with J gene TRBJ1-4; the D is unclear. Germline V CDR1 and CDR2: SGHVS, FQNEAQ. V was pared by 4 bases and J by 6 bases, with 6 bases between. The CDR3 consists of 12 residues. CDR3 DNA sequence: TGTGCCAGCAGCTCCCGAGATGAAAAACTGTTTTTT. Its translation is CASSSRDEKLFF.

This clonotype was observed many times. The chain links TRBV12-3 or TRBV12-4 to TRBJ2-3; 7 nucleotides match TRBD2. This CDR3 is 16 amino acids long. V lost 4 bases, J lost 4 bases, and 11 bases stayed unmatched. In nucleotides, the CDR3 is TGTGCCAGCAGTTCCCCGTTCCGGGACTACTCAGATACGCAGTATTTT. Amino acid sequence: CASSSPFRDYSDTQYF.